The TCR beta chain described here comes from a study of shared clonotypes between healthy human individuals (dated by TCRdb to the early 2020s). Study-level background: The cohort comprised a couple of women and three men aged 18 to 49 years. Blood TCR repertoires of 5 or 6 healthy adults were deeply sequenced to estimate repertoire size and the extent of clonotype sharing between individuals. Between about 0.8 and 9 billion PBMCs per donor were obtained by leukapheresis. Libraries were prepared and TCR repertoires were sequenced by different laboratories using diverse techniques, in order to increase sequencing depth and limit assay-specific biases. For each donor, CD4 naive and CD4 memory were each given three plates, CD8 naive was given two plates, and CD8 memory was given one plate.

Using the deep immunoSEQ assay, TCR CDR3 regions were amplified from genomic DNA by multiplex PCR. For each cell subset, the extracted genomic DNA was distributed evenly across all wells of several immunoSEQ 96-well plates, and each plate served as one replicate. Each replicate PCR for sorted subsets received about 220 ng genomic DNA, equal to about 29,000 T cell genomes. Purified libraries were measured with a Qubit 3.0 fluorometer, size-checked on a Bioanalyzer 2100, and measured again with the KAPA Library Quantification kit. Every immunoSEQ 96-well plate was sequenced on a dedicated single-read 150-cycle Illumina NextSeq 550 flow cell. As for the authors' bioinformatics: Because only junctional sequences without quality scores were contained in the immunoSEQ output, filtering matching that applied to full-length reads could not be performed. Sequences were annotated with PyIR, a Python wrapper for IgBLAST v1.9, and V/J genes and CDR3 were assigned using IMGT germline references. Reads with weak V/J assignments (E-value above 1e-6), missing CDR3, stop codons, out-of-frame junctions, or ambiguous translated residues were removed. V3J clonotypes were defined by identical inferred V gene, J gene, and CDR3 amino acid sequence. Percentage overlap between repertoires was calculated by dividing the number of shared unique clonotypes by the size of the smaller repertoire. Repertoire richness was assessed with RTK rarefaction, the Chao1 estimator, and Recon v2.1 estimates of unobserved clonotypes. Generation probabilities for all TCRbeta clonotypes obtained by the gDNA method from a handful of donors were computed using OLGA. Drawn from immuneACCESS, this table holds only the in-frame rearrangements with V and J called that TCRdb kept. Clones are partly lost; checked studies trace under half to an unresolved V gene and leave the rest unexplained. The V and J calls and clone size are taken from that table; D and trimming were inferred from the DNA. Counted in this sample were approximately 1,500,000 clones; roughly 96% of them appeared once. The ten largest clones represent approximately 1.2% of the sample.

Healthy HIV-negative adults with no recently reported acute infections or vaccinations were included as donors. Only Caucasian adults living in Nashville, Tennessee, USA were represented among the donors. Magnetic negative selection was used to enrich CD4+ T cells, after which naive cells were positively selected on CD45RA and the negative fraction became the memory subset. Blood was obtained by leukapheresis, after which PBMCs were separated by Ficoll-Histopaque density gradient centrifugation and cryopreserved in liquid nitrogen vapor phase. Purity and quantity of every magnetically sorted T cell population were checked by analytical flow cytometry. Genomic DNA was isolated from each sorted fraction and quantified by UV absorbance on a Nanodrop 2000c. Comments on this clone: This receptor's antigen is unknown. There are no base qualities to consult, and no much larger clone falls within one base.

Reading the germline V gene gives CDR1 KGHSH and CDR2 LQKENI. The CDR3 holds 13 amino acids from the cysteine to the phenylalanine. The entry retains the CDR3 DNA only, 39 bases that are in frame from base 1. V lost 4 bases and J lost 7 bases, and the count of bases not matched to a germline gene is 4. On the study overall, not on this receptor specifically: Sharing across several donors was observed for approximately 4.6% of naive CD4, 3% to 3.5% of naive CD8, around 2.5% of memory CD4, and around 0.4% of memory CD8 clonotypes. Because the study included only a small number of donors, the genetic and exposure-history diversity represented was limited. Sampling was restricted to blood, and TCR repertoires in tissue are likely to differ from TCR repertoires in blood. Based on pairwise subsampling, the degree of clonotype sharing among donors was expected to be affected by sequencing depth. Compared with non-shared clonotypes, clonotypes shared by all four sorted-subset donors had higher generation probabilities. Even with the large sequencing depth, rarefaction of the sorted-subset datasets indicated that sequencing was incomplete. Larger estimated clonotype richness was generally found for naive subsets than for memory subsets.

Rearrangement joined TRBV18 to TRBJ2-1; the central 7 bases match TRBD1. The sample comprised naive CD4+ T cells sorted from blood. The cell subset or site tag for this specimen amounts to: CD45RA+ positively selected. The receptor comes from a man aged 30 to 45 in good health. Read as DNA, the sequence is TGTGCCAGCTCACAGGACAGGCGGAATGAGCAGTTCTTC. Translation gives CASSQDRRNEQFF.